Listed here are 25 T cell receptor beta chains from one sample, sequenced in a study of blood T cell repertoires in COVID-19. Using immunoSEQ multiplex PCR, the repertoire was profiled, and TCRdb retains in-frame clones only, with some absent. This table holds approximately 350,000 clones, around 88% found once. The sequenced sample consisted of peripheral blood. All receptors derive from a woman aged 55-75 years with COVID-19, enrolled during active disease.

This sequence joins TRBV19 and TRBJ1-2; 9 bases map to TRBD1. The germline V gene has CDR1 LNHDA and CDR2 SQIVND (reference sequence). J gave up 14 bases and V 4 bases, and 11 bases lay outside the gene matches. The CDR3 consists of 13 residues. CDR3 sequence (DNA): TGTGCCAGTAGTACCCAGACAGGGGGAGCGGGGACCTTC. This sequence encodes CASSTQTGGAGTF.

The rearrangement uses TRBV9 and TRBJ1-2; D is unresolved. The germline V gene encodes CDR1 SGDLS and CDR2 YYNGEE. Trimming removed 0 bases from V and 8 bases from J, with 17 bases in between. The CDR3 extends over 15 amino acids. The CDR3 spells CASSVDGSGGWGYTF. In DNA, the CDR3 is TGTGCCAGCAGCGTAGATGGCAGCGGCGGTTGGGGCTACACCTTC.

This clone is a singleton in its sample. The chain combines TRBV7-6 with TRBJ1-5; a weak D match, TRBD1 (6 bases). The germline V and J ends were trimmed by 1 base and 3 bases, with 13 bases remaining between them. This CDR3 has 16 amino acids. The germline V gene has CDR1 SGHVS and CDR2 FNYEAQ. CDR3 sequence reads: CASSLGGRTVNQPQHF. The DNA of the CDR3 is TGTGCCAGCAGCTTAGGGGGGCGGACAGTCAATCAGCCCCAGCATTTT.

This sequence joins TRBV9 and TRBJ1-1; the D is unclear. CDR1 and CDR2 from the germline V gene are SGDLS and YYNGEE. The CDR3 extends over 15 amino acids. The V gene lost 4 bases and the J gene lost 0 bases, with 13 bases spanning the gap. The DNA of the CDR3 is TGTGCCAGCAGCACCTCAGGACTTATGAACACTGAAGCTTTCTTT. Protein product: CASSTSGLMNTEAFF.

The rearrangement uses TRBV5-5 and TRBJ1-2; weak D call: TRBD1 (5 bases). There are 14 residues in the CDR3. Between the trimmed V and J ends, which lost 0 bases and 4 bases, there was a span of 10 bases. The germline V gene encodes CDR1 SGHKS and CDR2 YYEKEE (reference sequence). CDR3 coding DNA: TGTGCCAGCAGCTTGGCGGCAGGGTCCTATGGCTACACCTTC. It specifies CASSLAAGSYGYTF. The entire variable domain, with the rest obtained from reference TRBV5-5 and TRBJ1-2, is as follows: DAGVTQSPTHLIKTRGQQVTLRCSPISGHKSVSWYQQVLGQGPQFIFQYYEKEERGRGNFPDRFSARQFPNYSSELNVNALLLGDSALYLCASSLAAGSYGYTFGSGTRLTVV.

This clone was counted only a few times. CDR3 nucleotides: TGTGCCAGCTCACCTCCCGGGACAGGGTTATACGAGCAGTACTTC. This translates into CASSPPGTGLYEQYF. The chain joins TRBV18 to TRBJ2-7; TRBD1 agrees at 9 bases. J gave up 4 bases and V 3 bases, and 7 bases lay outside the gene matches. The CDR3 is 15 amino acids. Germline CDR1 is KGHSH and CDR2 is LQKENI.

V gene TRBV5-1 combines with J gene TRBJ2-7; 9 bases agree with TRBD2. After removal of 4 bases from V and 2 bases from J, the junction contained 4 bases not matched to a gene. Looked up from germline, CDR1 is SGHRS and CDR2 is YFSETQ. CDR3 length equals 14 residues. The CDR3 region is CASSAPSGAYEQYF. The CDR3 coding sequence is TGCGCCAGCAGCGCCCCTAGCGGGGCCTACGAGCAGTACTTC.

The V and J genes are TRBV9 and TRBJ2-5, with D hard to call. Germline V gene data show CDR1 as SGDLS and CDR2 as YYNGEE. This CDR3 comprises 13 residues. V was cut by 3 bases and J by 5 bases, with 11 bases left in between. The chain's CDR3 is CASSAAPRETQYF. The CDR3 DNA is TGTGCCAGCAGCGCAGCCCCCAGGGAGACCCAGTACTTC.

This chain connects TRBV3-1 (or the pseudogene TRBV3-2) to TRBJ1-2, with no clear D. The length of the CDR3 is 15 residues. Germline CDR1 and CDR2: LGHDT and YNNKEL (reference sequence). Deletions cut 1 base from V and 1 base from J, with 10 bases between. CDR3 DNA sequence: TGTGCCAGCAGCCAAGGGCCGGGGAATAACTATGGCTACACCTTC. As protein: CASSQGPGNNYGYTF.

Here the CDR3 DNA reads TGTGCCAGCAGTTACTCGGGACAATTCAATGAGCAGTTCTTC. It encodes CASSYSGQFNEQFF. This chain joins TRBV6-2 or TRBV6-3 and TRBJ2-1, with D perhaps TRBD1 (6 bases). This CDR3 comprises 14 residues. Deletions cut 0 bases from V and 6 bases from J, with 9 bases between. The germline CDR1 and CDR2 sequences are MNHEY and SVGEGT.

The chain links TRBV7-7 to TRBJ2-1, with 9 bases aligning to TRBD1. The germline gives CDR1 SSHAT, CDR2 FNYEAQ (reference sequence). The CDR3 extends over 15 amino acids. Trimming removed 5 bases from V and 8 bases from J; junction bases left unmatched: 10. The DNA for the CDR3 is TGTGCCAGCAGCATATACAGGGGGCCGTCCTATGAGCAGTTCTTC. Protein product: CASSIYRGPSYEQFF.

V gene TRBV18 combines with J gene TRBJ2-2; D is perhaps TRBD1 (5 bases). The CDR3 has 12 amino acids. V was pared by 5 bases and J by 6 bases, with 7 bases between. Germline-derived CDR1 and CDR2 are KGHSH and LQKENI. CDR3 DNA: TGTGCCAGCTCAACAGGTGCCGGGGAGCTGTTTTTT. This codes for CASSTGAGELFF.

V and J are TRBV19 and TRBJ2-2, with 7 bases matching TRBD1. V lost 5 bases to trimming and J lost 2 bases; unmatched junction nucleotides: 8. The CDR3 contains 16 residues. The V gene's germline CDR1 is LNHDA and CDR2 SQIVND (reference sequence). The CDR3 nucleotides are TGTGCCAGTAGTGGGCGGCAGGGGGTCAACACCGGGGAGCTGTTTTTT. Amino acid sequence: CASSGRQGVNTGELFF.

This rearrangement joins TRBV7-8 to TRBJ2-2, with 8 nucleotides matching TRBD1. This CDR3 comprises 18 residues. The germline gives CDR1 SGHVS, CDR2 FQNEAQ. V lost 7 bases and J lost 6; bases outside the gene matches: 19. CDR3 sequence reads: CASIKTARGRRGAGELFF. Here the CDR3 DNA reads TGTGCCAGCATCAAGACCGCCAGGGGGCGTAGGGGGGCCGGGGAGCTGTTTTTT.

This chain uses TRBV3-1 (or the pseudogene TRBV3-2) with TRBJ2-3; D ambiguous. Trimming stripped 1 base from V and 3 bases from J, with 8 bases between. This CDR3 region has 14 residues. Germline CDR1 and CDR2: LGHDT and YNNKEL (reference sequence). The CDR3 loop reads CASSQAGRTDTQYF. CDR3 nucleotide sequence: TGTGCCAGCAGCCAAGCGGGTAGAACAGATACGCAGTATTTT.

The chain combines TRBV21-1 with TRBJ2-7; TRBD1 reflects the table's D call only, with no check against the DNA. TRBV21-1 is recorded as a pseudogene. There are 14 residues in the CDR3. CDR3 amino acids: CASGDSRQHYEQYF. CDR3 in DNA: TGTGCCAGCGGAGACTCACGACAGCATTACGAGCAGTACTTC.

This chain connects TRBV5-1 to TRBJ2-1, with 10 bases that match TRBD2. J gave up 6 bases and V 0 bases, and 3 bases lay outside the gene matches. The CDR3 contains 15 residues. The germline V gene encodes CDR1 SGHRS and CDR2 YFSETQ. As DNA, the CDR3 is TGCGCCAGCAGCTTGGAAGCGGGGGGGCTCAATGAGCAGTTCTTC. It encodes CASSLEAGGLNEQFF. The full variable domain, rest sourced from reference TRBV5-1 and TRBJ2-1, is KAGVTQTPRYLIKTRGQQVTLSCSPISGHRSVSWYQQTPGQGLQFLFEYFSETQRNKGNFPGRFSGRQFSNSRSEMNVSTLELGDSALYLCASSLEAGGLNEQFFGPGTRLTVL.

The rearrangement joins TRBV15 to TRBJ2-4; tentative D call: TRBD2 (5 bases). CDR1 is LNHNV, CDR2 YYDKDF, per germline (reference sequence). Trimming shortened V by 0 bases and J by 6 bases, and 9 bases separated the two germline ends. This CDR3 has 14 amino acids. In DNA, the CDR3 is TGTGCCACCAGCAGAGATCGGGGTGGAAACATTCAGTACTTC. Encoded protein: CATSRDRGGNIQYF.

V is TRBV30 and J is TRBJ1-2; 7 positions match TRBD1. Germline CDR1 is GTSNPN and CDR2 is SVGIG (reference sequence). The CDR3 is 12 amino acids. The CDR3 is CASDRANYGYTF. The CDR3 region has the DNA TGTGCGTCAGACAGGGCGAACTATGGCTACACCTTC.

The chain recombines TRBV4-2 with TRBJ2-7; 10 bases fit TRBD2. Per the germline V gene, CDR1 is LGHNA and CDR2 is YNFKEQ. V was clipped by 4 bases and J by 5 bases; unmatched bases: 8. The CDR3 is 15 amino acids. CDR3 in amino acids: CASSRIAGGSDEQYF. CDR3 DNA sequence: TGTGCCAGCAGCCGCATAGCGGGGGGTTCCGACGAGCAGTACTTC.

CDR3 residues: CASSESPGQPQHF. The CDR3 DNA sequence: TGCGCCAGCAGTGAGTCGCCAGGCCAGCCCCAGCATTTT. The genes are TRBV10-1 and TRBJ1-5; D unclear. Trimming removed 0 bases from V and 7 bases from J, with 7 bases in between. The CDR3 totals 13 residues. Germline V lookup: CDR1 WNHNN, CDR2 SYGVQD (reference sequence).

J is TRBJ2-5 and V is TRBV5-4; D call uncertain. This CDR3 spans 13 amino acids. Germline V CDR1 and CDR2: SGHNT, YYREEE (reference sequence). V was cut by 4 bases and J by 5 bases, with 12 bases left in between. The chain's CDR3 is CASSPPQAETQYF. CDR3 nucleotides: TGTGCCAGCAGCCCCCCTCAGGCGGAGACCCAGTACTTC. The complete variable domain, with remaining parts taken from reference TRBV5-4 and TRBJ2-5, reads ETGVTQSPTHLIKTRGQQVTLRCSSQSGHNTVSWYQQALGQGPQFIFQYYREEENGRGNFPPRFSGLQFPNYSSELNVNALELDDSALYLCASSPPQAETQYFGPGTRLLVL.

The CDR3 DNA reads TGTGCCAGCAGCCCCGGGACAGGGTATGGCTACACCTTC. Amino acid sequence: CASSPGTGYGYTF. V usage is TRBV11-1 and J usage is TRBJ1-2, with TRBD1 matching 9 bases. The CDR3 runs 13 residues. Per the germline V gene, CDR1 is SGHAT and CDR2 is FQDESV (reference sequence). Trimming cost V 5 bases and J 5 bases; bases outside gene matches: 3.

The chain has TRBV19 and TRBJ1-4; 7 nucleotides align to TRBD1. CDR1 and CDR2 (germline): LNHDA, SQIVND (reference sequence). The CDR3 spans 13 residues. The junction had 3 bases not matched to a gene; V was cut back by 4 bases and J by 7 bases. The CDR3 DNA follows: TGTGCCAGTAGTAGGGGACAGCCTGAAAAACTGTTTTTT. Its translation is CASSRGQPEKLFF. Using reference TRBV19 and TRBJ1-4 for the parts outside the CDR3, the full variable domain is DGGITQSPKYLFRKEGQNVTLSCEQNLNHDAMYWYRQDPGQGLRLIYYSQIVNDFQKGDIAEGYSVSREKKESFPLTVTSAQKNPTAFYLCASSRGQPEKLFFGSGTQLSVL.

A remark on this clone: One junction end disagrees with the germline gene, perhaps due to a read error. The genes are TRBV19 and TRBJ2-7; 9 bases agree with TRBD2. The CDR3 consists of 15 residues. Per the germline V gene, CDR1 is LNHDA and CDR2 is SQIVND (reference sequence). In nucleotides, the CDR3 is TGTGCCCGTAGTATCGGGGCGGGGGGGACCTACGAGCAGTACTTC. It codes for CARSIGAGGTYEQYF.